Here is one T cell receptor beta chain with its context. Its antigen is unknown. One end of the junction is discordant with germline, which a read error may explain. The sample comes from a study of T cell repertoires in cytomegalovirus infection. For the study at large: It was the public TCR beta signatures that indicated both CMV infection and matching HLA type.

General study points: Summed frequency of shared TCR beta families picked out CMV carriers who also had the relevant HLA.

MiXCR was run by TCRdb on the reads, yielding one entry per CDR3 protein. The table lists 570,000 or so distinct CDR3 sequences, approximately 40% of them singletons, with 48% in the top ten. CDR1 is SGHTA and CDR2 is FQGNSA in the germline V gene. The CDR3 has 13 residues. Sequences were derived from cultured PBMCs, sampled from culture after CMV antigen stimulation. This receptor was taken from a human donor in good health (CMV status not recorded). Some clones in this sample may be carry-over from other donors' samples. The V and J genes are TRBV7-2 and TRBJ1-2; D is unresolved. CDR3 DNA sequence: TGTGCCAGCAGCTTAGCACAGAACTATGGCTACGCCTTC. Its translation: CASSLAQNYGYAF.